A single sample gave rise to the 9 T cell receptor beta chains below, sequenced in a study of blood T cells in healthy people across ages. Alongside a J-beta primer mix, a sample-barcoded 5' primer served in a second PCR lasting roughly 7 to 11 cycles. TCRdb recomputed calls from the 5' RACE reads with MiXCR, one row per CDR3 protein. The sample yields 600,000 to 650,000 distinct CDR3 sequences, 58% seen once. Sequencing was performed on blood. The receptors were gathered from a man in his fifties or sixties in good health.

In this sample, this clonotype turned up a few times. The chain joins TRBV7-9 to TRBJ2-6; 8 nucleotides agree with TRBD2. V was pared by 1 base and J by 4 bases, with 3 bases of the junction left unmatched. The CDR3 loop spans 16 amino acids. Germline CDR1 SEHNR, CDR2 FQNEAQ (reference sequence). The CDR3 loop reads CASSLGGGLGANVLTF. As DNA, the CDR3 is TGTGCCAGCAGCTTAGGCGGGGGGCTCGGGGCCAACGTCCTGACTTTC.

This clonotype came up once. The CDR3 protein is CASSLSFSGSYEQYF. CDR3 sequence (DNA): TGTGCCAGCAGTTTGAGCTTTTCGGGGTCCTACGAGCAGTACTTC. The chain is built from TRBV28 and TRBJ2-7; D is perhaps TRBD2 (5 bases). The CDR3 has 15 amino acids. The V end lost 3 bases, the J end lost 1 base, and 13 bases lay between the germline ends. Germline values: CDR1 MDHEN, CDR2 SYDVKM.

The chain is built from TRBV28 and TRBJ2-1; a weak D match, TRBD1 (6 bases). CDR1 and CDR2 (germline): MDHEN, SYDVKM. The V end was cut by 6 bases, the J end by 7 bases, with 16 bases between. The CDR3 is made up of 14 amino acids. The CDR3 loop is CASRIGGDRNEQFF. In nucleotides, the CDR3 is TGTGCCAGCAGAATTGGGGGAGACAGGAATGAGCAGTTCTTC. Full variable domain (rest looked up from reference TRBV28 and TRBJ2-1): DVKVTQSSRYLVKRTGEKVFLECVQDMDHENMFWYRQDPGLGLRLIYFSYDVKMKEKGDIPEGYSVSREKKERFSLILESASTNQTSMYLCASRIGGDRNEQFFGPGTRLTVL.

This clonotype came up a few times. The gene calls are TRBV6-5 and TRBJ2-7; D not certain. CDR1 MNHEY and CDR2 SVGAGI come from the germline V gene. CDR3 length equals 13 residues. Between the trimmed V and J ends, which lost 6 bases and 5 bases, there was a span of 14 bases. DNA for the CDR3: TGTGCCAGCAGACTCAGCAACCGGGACGAGCAGTACTTC. Amino acids: CASRLSNRDEQYF.

The genes are TRBV5-1 and TRBJ2-3, with D unresolved. Germline assignment: CDR1 SGHRS and CDR2 YFSETQ. With 7 bases removed from V and 0 bases from J, the gap between germline ends came to 12 bases. CDR3 length: 14 amino acids. The CDR3 sequence: CASSSAPSTDTQYF. CDR3 nucleotide sequence: TGCGCCAGCTCCTCGGCCCCGAGCACAGATACGCAGTATTTT.

The chain employs TRBV4-2 and TRBJ1-2; no definite D call. The V gene lost 0 bases and the J gene lost 7 bases, with 15 bases spanning the gap. Germline-derived CDR1 and CDR2 are LGHNA and YNFKEQ. This CDR3 has 15 amino acids. The CDR3 loop is CASSQEGQARSGYTF. CDR3 nucleotides: TGTGCCAGCAGCCAAGAAGGCCAGGCCAGGAGTGGCTACACCTTC.

The gene calls are TRBV12-3 or TRBV12-4 and TRBJ2-1; 10 nucleotides match TRBD2. TRBJ2-7 matches the DNA end more closely, so the J call is doubtful. CDR3 length: 17 amino acids. CDR3 sequence: CAIRASGGPSSYNEQYF. Here the CDR3 DNA reads TGTGCCATCCGGGCTAGCGGGGGCCCCAGCTCCTACAATGAGCAGTACTTC.

V gene TRBV5-1 combines with J gene TRBJ2-5; TRBD2 might be the D (7 bases). This CDR3 spans 15 amino acids. V was trimmed by 1 base and J by 5 bases, leaving 15 bases between them. Germline lookup yields CDR1 SGHRS and CDR2 YFSETQ. CDR3 in amino acids: CASSLNPGGPETQYF. The CDR3 DNA sequence: TGCGCCAGCAGCTTGAATCCGGGGGGCCCGGAGACCCAGTACTTC.

This clonotype has at least ten counts. The rearrangement links TRBV10-3 to TRBJ1-1; no firm D call. This CDR3 contains 15 residues. Trimming cost V 0 bases and J 4 bases, with 12 bases left between them. CDR1 is ENHRY and CDR2 is SYGVKD in the germline V gene. CDR3 loop: CAISESMAGVTEAFF. CDR3 nucleotides: TGTGCCATCAGTGAGTCGATGGCTGGGGTCACTGAAGCTTTCTTT.